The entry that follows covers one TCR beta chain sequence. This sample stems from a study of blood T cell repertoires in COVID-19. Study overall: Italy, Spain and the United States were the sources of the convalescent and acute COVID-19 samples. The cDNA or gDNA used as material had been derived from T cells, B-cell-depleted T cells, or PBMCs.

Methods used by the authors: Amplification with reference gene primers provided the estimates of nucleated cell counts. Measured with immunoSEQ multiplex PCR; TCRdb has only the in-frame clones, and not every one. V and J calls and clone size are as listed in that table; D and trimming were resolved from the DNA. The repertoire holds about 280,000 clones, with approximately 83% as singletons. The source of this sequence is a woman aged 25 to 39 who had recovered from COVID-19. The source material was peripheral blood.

CDR3 bases: TGTGCCAGTAGCCCAGGGGTCTGGAACACTGAAGCTTTCTTT. It specifies CASSPGVWNTEAFF. This chain connects TRBV19 to TRBJ1-1; weak D call: TRBD1 (6 bases). V was pared by 6 bases and J by 1 base, with 12 bases between. The CDR3 is 14 residues long. Germline V gene lookup returns CDR1 LNHDA and CDR2 SQIVND (reference sequence).